This TCR beta chain derives from a study of blood T cell repertoires in COVID-19. Turning to the study itself: Italy, Spain and the United States were the sources of the convalescent and acute COVID-19 samples. In each case, the material was cDNA or gDNA derived from T cells, B-cell-depleted T cells, or PBMCs.

TCRdb's table, derived via immunoSEQ multiplex PCR, lists solely in-frame clones and lacks some. Here the sample spans over 120,000 clones, about 80% being singletons. This CDR3 region has 16 residues. V lost 4 bases to trimming and J lost 1 base; unmatched junction nucleotides: 5. Per germline, CDR1 MNHNS and CDR2 SASEGT. The specimen sequenced was peripheral blood. V is TRBV6-1 and J is TRBJ2-2; 8 bases map to TRBD1. The origin of this receptor is an older woman with acute or convalescent COVID-19. CDR3 coding DNA: TGTGCCAGCAGTGTATCAGGGGGCATGAACACCGGGGAGCTGTTTTTT. This encodes CASSVSGGMNTGELFF.